This T cell receptor beta chain was obtained from a study of blood T cell repertoires in COVID-19. The table came from immunoSEQ multiplex PCR; TCRdb's copy has only in-frame clones and leaves some out. Here the sample spans approximately 170,000 clones, roughly nine tenths being singletons. CDR1 is SGHDN and CDR2 is FVKESK in the germline V gene. This CDR3 has 13 amino acids. Trimming took 8 bases from V and 4 from J; bases not matched to a gene: 8. The sequencing sample was made of peripheral blood. The clonotype was recovered from a woman aged 70 to 79 with acute or convalescent COVID-19. The J gene is TRBJ2-7, the V gene TRBV14; 7 bases fit TRBD2. CDR3 amino acids: CASAPAGPYEQYF. In DNA, the CDR3 is TGTGCCAGCGCCCCAGCGGGGCCGTACGAGCAGTACTTC.